This TCR beta chain is from a study of cytomegalovirus exposure and HLA in healthy donors. A multiplex PCR was run with 60 Vbeta primers and 13 Jbeta primers. The repertoire was sequenced with immunoSEQ multiplex PCR; TCRdb's copy has only in-frame clones and lacks some. There are over 50,000 clones in the sample; around 87% occur only once, and roughly 1.4% lies in the top ten. Germline CDR1 SGHVS, CDR2 FNYEAQ. The CDR3 length is 15 residues. With 4 bases clipped from V and 4 bases from J, the junction kept 7 bases outside the gene matches. This clone has just a few counts. The chain employs TRBV7-6 and TRBJ1-1, with 9 bases matching TRBD1. Sequencing was done on a sample of PBMCs. The origin of this receptor is a man younger than 35 in good health and CMV-seronegative. CDR3 sequence: CASSSYRGRITEAFF. The DNA of the CDR3 is TGTGCCAGCAGCTCCTACAGGGGGCGGATCACTGAAGCTTTCTTT.